This T cell receptor beta chain was retrieved from a study of neurological immune-mediated disorders. The making of cDNA relied on 5'RACE with 10-nucleotide random UMIs. TCRdb recomputed calls from the 5' RACE reads with MiXCR, one row per CDR3 protein. Altogether 45,000 to 65,000 distinct CDR3 sequences are present, 4% to 5.5% being singletons, with the ten largest covering roughly 3.1%. Notes on the study in general: Expansion of TCR clones was greatest in HTLV-1-associated myelopathy and smallest in multiple sclerosis, where it fell below that of healthy controls.

This clonotype was counted at least ten times. Its target is unknown. The germline V gene encodes CDR1 SGHVS and CDR2 FNYEAQ. V was trimmed by 5 bases and J by 2 bases, leaving 16 bases between them. This CDR3 contains 16 residues. This rearrangement joins TRBV7-6 to TRBJ2-1; the D gene is possibly TRBD2 (7 bases). The clonotype originates from a man between 50 and 59 years old with multiple sclerosis. Sequencing was done on a sample of PBMCs. The CDR3 DNA sequence: TGTGCCAGCAGCAAAGGGGGGGCGTTAGCCTACAATGAGCAGTTCTTC. Its protein product is CASSKGGALAYNEQFF.